This T cell receptor beta chain was found in a study of cytomegalovirus exposure and HLA in healthy donors. The PCR contained 60 Vbeta and 13 Jbeta primers. Here immunoSEQ multiplex PCR was the method, and the copy in TCRdb shows in-frame clones only, minus some. The data show under 200,000 clones, with just under 80% seen just once and 1% held by the top ten. Study results and caveats: Accounts indicate the classifier identified cytomegalovirus status with strong specificity and sensitivity. The productive fraction for most TCR beta V segments was about 90% or about 30% in an earlier analysis.

Comment on this clone: The antigen is undetermined. Sequence at one end of the junction differs from germline and may be a read error.

Germline CDR1 and CDR2: SEHNR and FQNEAQ (reference sequence). The CDR3 is 15 amino acids. Sequencing was done on a sample of PBMCs. This sequence was found in a woman aged 45-59 years in good health and CMV-seropositive. The chain combines TRBV7-9 with TRBJ2-1, with 10 bases aligning to TRBD2. CDR3 bases: TGTTCCAGCAGCCCCGGGACTAGCGCACTCAATGAGCAGTTCTTC. As protein: CSSSPGTSALNEQFF.